These T cell receptor beta chains were read from a single sample in a study of blood T cells in healthy people across ages. One entry per CDR3 protein, called by TCRdb with MiXCR from the 5' RACE reads. The sample includes about 680,000 distinct CDR3 sequences, over 45% of them seen just once. The sequenced sample was blood. Every receptor here comes from a woman in her sixties in good health. Both conserved end residues are part of each CDR3. A D gene is named only where the DNA matches it firmly. Clone sizes are given selectively: once, few, many, or a class where the clone is expanded.

j_gene | abundance | d_gene | v_gene | CDR3aa | CDR3nt
TRBJ1-6 | . | TRBD1 | TRBV20-1 | CSAPSRTGRNSPLHF | TGCAGTGCTCCGAGCCGGACAGGGCGTAATTCACCCCTCCACTTT
TRBJ1-4 | . | . | TRBV18 | CASSPGRAPNKKLFF | TGTGCCAGCTCACCGGGCAGGGCACCTAATAAAAAACTGTTTTTT
TRBJ1-4 | few | . | TRBV4-3 | CASSQDMEKLFF | TGCGCCAGCAGCCAAGATATGGAAAAACTGTTTTTT
TRBJ2-3 | few | TRBD2 | TRBV2 | CASSAETSGFKYF | TGTGCCAGCAGTGCCGAGACTAGCGGTTTCAAGTATTTT
TRBJ2-2 | . | . | TRBV7-2 | CASSLGGARTGELFF | TGTGCCAGCAGCTTAGGGGGCGCAAGGACCGGGGAGCTGTTTTTT
TRBJ1-2 | . | . | TRBV15 | CATTTGFPVYGYTF | TGTGCCACAACTACCGGGTTCCCGGTCTATGGCTACACCTTC
TRBJ2-7 | . | TRBD2 | TRBV20-1 | CSVRGVSGKSYEQYF | TGCAGTGTTAGGGGAGTTAGCGGGAAATCCTACGAGCAGTACTTC
TRBJ2-7 | . | TRBD2 | TRBV5-1 | CASSLPMGGEQYF | TGCGCCAGCAGCTTACCTATGGGAGGGGAGCAGTACTTC
TRBJ1-2 | many | . | TRBV25-1 | CASSAEFRGGSYGYTF | TGTGCCAGCAGTGCCGAGTTCCGGGGGGGCTCCTATGGCTACACCTTC
TRBJ2-7 | . | . | TRBV7-2 | CASSVGKYYEQYF | TGTGCCAGCAGCGTTGGGAAGTACTACGAGCAGTACTTC
TRBJ2-1 | . | . | TRBV6-2/TRBV6-3 | CASSYSESSYNEQFF | TGTGCCAGCAGTTACTCCGAGAGCTCCTACAATGAGCAGTTCTTC
TRBJ2-3 | . | . | TRBV28 | CASSSFATDTQYF | TGTGCCAGCAGTTCCTTTGCCACAGATACGCAGTATTTT
TRBJ2-5 | few | . | TRBV28 | CASSPNGETQYF | TGTGCCAGCAGCCCTAATGGGGAGACCCAGTACTTC
TRBJ2-3 | . | . | TRBV10-3 | CAISEVADYSTDTQYF | TGTGCCATCAGTGAGGTGGCCGATTATAGCACAGATACGCAGTATTTT